Detailed here is one T cell receptor beta chain. This clone was observed a handful of times. What antigen it recognizes has not been identified. Base-call qualities are not available, and no considerably larger clone is one nucleotide away. CDR1 and CDR2, looked up from the germline V gene (reference sequence), are GTSNPN and SVGIG. At the junction V is shortened by 0 bases and J by 6 bases, with 9 bases in between. Counted from cysteine to phenylalanine, this CDR3 has 12 amino acids. The sequence is cut down to CDR3 DNA, 36 bases in frame from base 1. The data were obtained in a study of blood T cell repertoires in COVID-19 (dated by TCRdb to about 2020). Regarding the complete study: Samples covering the acute and convalescent phases of COVID-19 were provided by collaborators in the United States, Italy and Spain. The dataset comprised deeply sampled blood TCRbeta repertoires from subjects exposed to, actively infected with, or recovered from COVID-19. The sample metadata nearly always contained a de-identified subject ID, COVID-19 status, age in years and sex. Samples were obtained from the ongoing ImmuneRACE study (first 160 participants) and from over a thousand subjects provided by 6 global collaborators. Where available, HLA class I and class II types were taken from metadata supplied by the sample provider and were not determined by assay-based typing. The repertoires were released in a freely available public database meant as a resource for research on the immune response to SARS-CoV-2. The material from the prospective study consisted of cDNA or gDNA derived from T cells, B-cell-depleted T cells, or PBMCs.

Study-wide conclusions, independent of this receptor: Clinical and demographic metadata were provided uncurated, with the amount varying by source and participant.

TCRbeta CDR3 regions were amplified from genomic DNA by means of the immunoSEQ Assay, a bias-controlled multiplex PCR. In the paper's pipeline: Nucleated cell counts per sample were estimated from amplification of reference gene primers within the assay. To quantify the absolute abundance of each unique TCRbeta CDR3 rearrangement, sequence reads were collapsed and filtered. For each sample, productive Simpson clonality was calculated as the square root of Simpson's diversity index across productive rearrangements. TCRdb took this table from immuneACCESS and kept in-frame rearrangements with V and J called. Such tables lack part of the clones; where checked against another copy, unresolved V genes explain under half of the gap, and the rest is unexplained. V, J and clone size are those of that table, while D and trimming were read from the DNA. The sample profile shows some 97,000 clones; over 75% of them were found once. The ten largest clonotypes hold about 7.4% of the sample.

Each collaborating institution followed its own protocols to collect whole blood in K2EDTA tubes. For TCRbeta analysis, collaborators shipped samples in one of three forms: frozen whole blood, isolated PBMCs, or DNA extracted from either of those sample types. The sequence was obtained from a young man in a cohort sampled during active COVID-19. The V and J genes are TRBV30 and TRBJ2-7, with the identity of the D gene unclear. Material: peripheral blood. CDR3 region: CAWSVRSLEQYF. The nucleotide sequence reads TGTGCCTGGAGTGTACGGTCCCTCGAGCAGTACTTC.